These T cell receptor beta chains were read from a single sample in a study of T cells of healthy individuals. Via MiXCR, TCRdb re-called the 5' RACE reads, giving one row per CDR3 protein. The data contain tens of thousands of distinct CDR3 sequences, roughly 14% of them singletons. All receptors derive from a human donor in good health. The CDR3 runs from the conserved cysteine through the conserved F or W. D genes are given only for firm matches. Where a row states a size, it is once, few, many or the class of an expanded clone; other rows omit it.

CDR3 protein: CASSIGTPYEQYF
CDR3 DNA: TGTGCCAGCAGCATCGGGACGCCCTACGAGCAGTACTTC
J gene: TRBJ2-7
D gene: NA
clone size: NA
V gene: TRBV6-2/TRBV6-3

CDR3 protein: CASSLAGLGGVAKNIQYF
CDR3 DNA: TGTGCCAGCAGCTTAGCGGGATTGGGCGGAGTAGCCAAAAACATTCAGTACTTC
J gene: TRBJ2-4
D gene: NA
clone size: NA
V gene: TRBV7-2

CDR3 protein: CASSALLSSPTDTQYF
CDR3 DNA: TGTGCCAGCAGCGCCCTCTTGAGCTCCCCCACAGATACGCAGTATTTT
J gene: TRBJ2-3
D gene: NA
clone size: few
V gene: TRBV11-2

CDR3 protein: CSANERTSGSTDTQYF
CDR3 DNA: TGCAGTGCTAACGAAAGGACTAGCGGAAGCACAGATACGCAGTATTTT
J gene: TRBJ2-3
D gene: TRBD2
clone size: NA
V gene: TRBV20-1

CDR3 protein: CATSDFPSGNTGELFF
CDR3 DNA: TGTGCCACCAGTGATTTTCCTAGCGGGAACACCGGGGAGCTGTTTTTT
J gene: TRBJ2-2
D gene: TRBD2
clone size: few
V gene: TRBV24-1

CDR3 protein: CASSPDIGALNQPQHF
CDR3 DNA: TGTGCCAGCAGTCCGGACATTGGGGCCCTCAATCAGCCCCAGCATTTT
J gene: TRBJ1-5
D gene: NA
clone size: NA
V gene: TRBV6-1

CDR3 protein: CSASHRERFRSYNSPLHF
CDR3 DNA: TGCAGTGCTAGCCACAGGGAGAGGTTTCGGTCCTATAATTCACCCCTCCACTTT
J gene: TRBJ1-6
D gene: NA
clone size: many
V gene: TRBV20-1

CDR3 protein: CASSPDYGGGTQYF
CDR3 DNA: TGTGCCAGCAGCCCCGATTATGGAGGAGGGACCCAGTACTTC
J gene: TRBJ2-5
D gene: NA
clone size: many
V gene: TRBV5-4

CDR3 protein: CASREQSGTGELFF
CDR3 DNA: TGTGCCAGCAGGGAGCAGAGTGGGACCGGGGAGCTGTTTTTT
J gene: TRBJ2-2
D gene: NA
clone size: many
V gene: TRBV6-2/TRBV6-3

CDR3 protein: CASRKEGLAVTGELFF
CDR3 DNA: TGTGCCAGCAGAAAAGAGGGACTAGCGGTTACCGGGGAGCTGTTTTTT
J gene: TRBJ2-2
D gene: TRBD2
clone size: NA
V gene: TRBV12-3/TRBV12-4

CDR3 protein: CASSEVGTGTYLYTF
CDR3 DNA: TGTGCCAGCAGTGAAGTAGGGACAGGGACTTACCTCTACACCTTC
J gene: TRBJ1-2
D gene: TRBD1
clone size: NA
V gene: TRBV6-1

CDR3 protein: CSALPRGAGNQPQHF
CDR3 DNA: TGCAGTGCCCTACCTCGGGGGGCAGGCAATCAGCCCCAGCATTTT
J gene: TRBJ1-5
D gene: NA
clone size: many
V gene: TRBV20-1

CDR3 protein: CASSRGDRIDSSYEQYF
CDR3 DNA: TGTGCCAGCAGTCGCGGGGACAGAATCGATAGCTCCTACGAGCAGTACTTC
J gene: TRBJ2-7
D gene: NA
clone size: many
V gene: TRBV12-3/TRBV12-4

CDR3 protein: CASSLTAPEDEQFF
CDR3 DNA: TGTGCCAGCAGCTTAACAGCCCCAGAGGATGAGCAGTTCTTC
J gene: TRBJ2-1
D gene: NA
clone size: many
V gene: TRBV5-6

CDR3 protein: CASSLGYEQYF
CDR3 DNA: TGTGCCAGCAGTTTGGGCTACGAGCAGTACTTC
J gene: TRBJ2-7
D gene: NA
clone size: many
V gene: TRBV28

CDR3 protein: CSVAGLAVNTGELFF
CDR3 DNA: TGCAGCGTTGCGGGCCTAGCCGTGAACACCGGGGAGCTGTTTTTT
J gene: TRBJ2-2
D gene: NA
clone size: few
V gene: TRBV29-1

CDR3 protein: CASQLGGTGRRTDTQYF
CDR3 DNA: TGCGCCAGCCAATTAGGAGGGACAGGTCGCAGGACAGATACGCAGTATTTT
J gene: TRBJ2-3
D gene: TRBD1
clone size: few
V gene: TRBV5-1

CDR3 protein: CASSNTDTQYF
CDR3 DNA: TGTGCCAGCAGTAACACAGATACGCAGTATTTT
J gene: TRBJ2-3
D gene: NA
clone size: NA
V gene: TRBV6-5

CDR3 protein: CASSPIDNEQFF
CDR3 DNA: TGTGCCAGCTCACCAATAGACAATGAGCAGTTCTTC
J gene: TRBJ2-1
D gene: NA
clone size: many
V gene: TRBV18

CDR3 protein: CASSQRGPGELFF
CDR3 DNA: TGTGCCAGCAGCCAAAGGGGGCCCGGGGAGCTGTTTTTT
J gene: TRBJ2-2
D gene: TRBD1
clone size: NA
V gene: TRBV3-1

CDR3 protein: CASLGQGLGTEAFF
CDR3 DNA: TGTGCCAGCCTAGGACAGGGTTTGGGCACTGAAGCTTTCTTT
J gene: TRBJ1-1
D gene: TRBD1
clone size: NA
V gene: TRBV6-5

CDR3 protein: CASSLRESTGELFF
CDR3 DNA: TGTGCCAGCAGTTTAAGGGAATCCACCGGGGAGCTGTTTTTT
J gene: TRBJ2-2
D gene: NA
clone size: few
V gene: TRBV12-3/TRBV12-4

CDR3 protein: CSADSRRSYEQYF
CDR3 DNA: TGCAGTGCAGACTCCAGGCGGTCCTACGAGCAGTACTTC
J gene: TRBJ2-7
D gene: NA
clone size: few
V gene: TRBV20-1

CDR3 protein: CASSLDQGAGGELFF
CDR3 DNA: TGTGCCAGCAGTTTAGATCAGGGGGCTGGCGGGGAGCTGTTTTTT
J gene: TRBJ2-2
D gene: TRBD1
clone size: NA
V gene: TRBV28

CDR3 protein: CASSTGGGGNQPQHF
CDR3 DNA: TGTGCCAGCAGTACAGGGGGGGGAGGCAATCAGCCCCAGCATTTT
J gene: TRBJ1-5
D gene: TRBD1
clone size: few
V gene: TRBV6-2/TRBV6-3

CDR3 protein: CATSDTRRQYF
CDR3 DNA: TGTGCCACCAGTGATACCCGTCGGCAGTATTTT
J gene: TRBJ2-3
D gene: NA
clone size: few
V gene: TRBV24-1

CDR3 protein: CASSRSDYNEQFF
CDR3 DNA: TGTGCCAGCAGCCGTAGCGACTACAATGAGCAGTTCTTC
J gene: TRBJ2-1
D gene: NA
clone size: few
V gene: TRBV7-9

CDR3 protein: CSAPLASSYNEQFF
CDR3 DNA: TGCAGTGCACCACTAGCCAGTTCCTACAATGAGCAGTTCTTC
J gene: TRBJ2-1
D gene: NA
clone size: few
V gene: TRBV20-1

CDR3 protein: CASIPGTGGHTEAFF
CDR3 DNA: TGTGCCAGTATTCCTGGGACAGGGGGACACACTGAAGCTTTCTTT
J gene: TRBJ1-1
D gene: TRBD1
clone size: NA
V gene: TRBV19

CDR3 protein: CASSQEVGVTTGELFF
CDR3 DNA: TGTGCCAGCAGCCAGGAGGTGGGCGTGACGACCGGGGAGCTGTTTTTT
J gene: TRBJ2-2
D gene: NA
clone size: few
V gene: TRBV12-3/TRBV12-4

CDR3 protein: CAISEGNRVVGEQFF
CDR3 DNA: TGTGCCATCAGTGAGGGTAACAGGGTGGTGGGTGAGCAGTTCTTC
J gene: TRBJ2-1
D gene: NA
clone size: many
V gene: TRBV10-3